The sequence of this T cell receptor (beta chain) was determined in a study of blood T cell repertoires in COVID-19. In the study overall: Whether acute or convalescent, the COVID-19 samples came from the United States, Italy and Spain. T cells, B-cell-depleted T cells, or PBMCs supplied cDNA or gDNA.

Germline assignment: CDR1 SGHVS and CDR2 FQNEAQ. V was shortened by 5 bases and J by 6 bases, with 9 bases between the two germline ends. This CDR3 is 12 amino acids long. Seattle researchers signed up patients amid active infection and tracked them longitudinally. TCRdb's table, derived via immunoSEQ multiplex PCR, lists solely in-frame clones and lacks some. The sample has 200,000 to 250,000 clones; 75% to 90% are singletons. The sequence was obtained from a man aged 30 to 45 with COVID-19, enrolled during active disease. What was sequenced was peripheral blood. V usage is TRBV7-8 and J usage is TRBJ2-3; D not certain. The CDR3 nucleotides read TGTGCCAGCAGCCTAACGGAGGATACGCAGTATTTT. This sequence encodes CASSLTEDTQYF.